Included here is one T cell receptor (beta chain) sequence, with context. Its antigen remains unidentified. No base quality values were provided; no much bigger clone lies one nucleotide off. CDR1 and CDR2 (GTSNPN, SVGIG) derive from the germline V gene (reference sequence). The CDR3 holds 14 amino acids from the cysteine to the phenylalanine. The entry retains the CDR3 DNA only, 42 bases that are in frame from base 1. Trimming removed 2 bases from V and 5 bases from J; the gene matches leave 6 bases unexplained. This sample is part of a study of cytomegalovirus exposure and HLA in healthy donors (dated by TCRdb to the late 2010s). Some background on the complete study: According to a later analysis, the approximately 120 validation repertoires were produced on the same platform as the 666 repertoires of the first cohort. The study was designed to test whether signatures of past pathogen exposure could be identified by cataloging public T cell receptors. Besides the first cohort of roughly 700 subjects, a separate validation cohort made up of 90 to 150 different subjects was used. High-throughput TCR immunosequencing, statistical association of individual TCRs with disease status, and machine learning were combined to predict cytomegalovirus infection status. Broad study findings and their caveats: The classifier was reported to diagnose cytomegalovirus status with high specificity and sensitivity in both the original cohort and the validation cohort. The study listed 164 TCR beta chains as associated with cytomegalovirus. Of the cluster scores, about 94% were above 0 in a later analysis, which found that TCRs clustered in the first cohort also tended to co-occur in the 120 validation repertoires. A few of the identified cytomegalovirus-associated TCR beta chains were confirmed in vitro to be specific for cytomegalovirus antigens. It was suggested by the authors that the approach could potentially be generalized to other disease states and immunological phenotypes. While some public TCRs were present in many individuals, most TCR sequences turned up only very rarely across donors. A later analysis had no HLA typing for the validation cohort, so co-occurrence there was scored across all 120 repertoires.

Libraries were made using the immunoSEQ multiplex PCR assay. The original methods were these. To diagnose cytomegalovirus status from the catalog of TCR beta chain sequences, a statistical classification framework was built. TCRdb stores this immuneACCESS table with in-frame sequences only. Part of the clones is absent; in the studies checked, under half of the shortfall reflects unresolved V genes, and no reason is known for the rest. V and J calls plus clone size are reproduced from that table; the DNA served to infer D and trimming. The sample table lists approximately 270,000 clones, approximately 84% of them with a count of one. Of the sample, about 12% is held by the ten largest clones. The donors belonged to the validation cohort of roughly 120 subjects, which was separate from the approximately 700-subject first cohort.

The receptor's source is a young man in good health and CMV-seropositive. The sequenced sample consisted of PBMCs. The rearranged chain carries TRBV30 and TRBJ1-5, with 7 middle bases fitting TRBD1. The nucleotides are TGTGCCTGGAGTACTACAGGGGTGTATCAGCCCCAGCATTTT. This is translated as CAWSTTGVYQPQHF.